These 15 T cell receptor beta chains were sequenced from one sample in a study of blood T cell repertoires in COVID-19. Profiled with immunoSEQ multiplex PCR; TCRdb holds only in-frame clones, not every one. The repertoire consists of under 80,000 clones, with 79% occurring once and the leading ten covering over 30%. Sequencing was carried out using peripheral blood. Receptor source: a human donor in a cohort sampled during active COVID-19.

This clone occurred a few times. The V and J genes are TRBV18 and TRBJ1-1; D not resolved. This CDR3 region has 14 residues. V lost 3 bases to trimming and J lost 1 base, with 9 bases between them. The germline gives CDR1 KGHSH, CDR2 LQKENI. CDR3 DNA sequence: TGTGCCAGCTCACCGGCAGGCCGGAACACTGAAGCTTTCTTT. It translates to CASSPAGRNTEAFF.

This clone has just a few counts. J is TRBJ1-1 and V is TRBV6-2 or TRBV6-3; D is ambiguous. V lost 5 bases and J 1 base, leaving 8 bases between the germline ends. Germline V gives CDR1 MNHEY, CDR2 SVGEGT. The CDR3 runs 13 residues. The CDR3 loop reads CASSRGPNTEAFF. DNA for the CDR3: TGTGCCAGCAGTCGCGGCCCGAACACTGAAGCTTTCTTT.

The chain employs TRBV5-6 and TRBJ2-7; a weak D match, TRBD2 (5 bases). The CDR3 has 12 residues. Deletions cut 6 bases from V and 5 bases from J, with 12 bases between. Looked up from germline, CDR1 is SGHDT and CDR2 is YYEEEE. CDR3 sequence (DNA): TGTGCCAGCACCGGGTCACTAGACGAGCAGTACTTC. Translating it yields CASTGSLDEQYF.

The J gene is TRBJ2-1, the V gene TRBV18, with 8 bases matching TRBD2. The CDR3 length is 16 residues. Germline V gives CDR1 KGHSH, CDR2 LQKENI. Unmatched junction bases numbered 13, after V lost 3 bases and J lost 9 bases. CDR3 nucleotide sequence: TGTGCCAGCTCACCTTCAGCGGGAGTATCGGTCGGTGAGCAGTTCTTC. This translates into CASSPSAGVSVGEQFF.

This clone was detected a few times. This chain connects TRBV11-3 to TRBJ1-1; maybe TRBD1 (6 bases). V was pared by 5 bases and J by 5 bases, with 9 bases between. The germline gives CDR1 SGHNT, CDR2 YENEEA. This CDR3 contains 12 residues. The CDR3 bases are TGTGCCAGCAGCCCCAGGGGAACTGAAGCTTTCTTT. Its protein is CASSPRGTEAFF.

The chain carries TRBV4-3 and TRBJ2-3, with 8 nucleotides matching TRBD1. V lost 4 bases, J lost 3 bases, and 9 bases stayed unmatched. The CDR3 contains 16 residues. CDR1 is LGHNA and CDR2 is YSLEER in the germline V gene. CDR3 protein: CASSLSSGGGTDTQYF. The CDR3 nucleotides read TGCGCCAGCAGCCTTTCCTCAGGGGGCGGGACAGATACGCAGTATTTT.

This clone showed up just once. The chain combines TRBV4-2 with TRBJ1-2; D possibly corresponds to TRBD1 (5 bases). The CDR3 is made up of 16 amino acids. CDR1 LGHNA and CDR2 YNFKEQ come from the germline V gene. Trimming removed 0 bases from V and 8 bases from J, with 19 bases in between. This CDR3 reads CASSQDLGGRVGGYTF. The CDR3 DNA reads as TGTGCCAGCAGCCAAGATCTCGGTGGCAGGGTCGGAGGCTACACCTTC.

V usage is TRBV7-3 and J usage is TRBJ2-6, with 7 bases matching TRBD1. The CDR3 spans 18 residues. Germline CDR1 SGHTA, CDR2 FQGTGA. V was pared by 6 bases and J by 0 bases, with 11 bases of the junction left unmatched. The CDR3: CASRSPGQRFSGANVLTF. The CDR3 DNA reads as TGTGCCAGCAGATCTCCGGGACAGCGTTTCTCTGGGGCCAACGTCCTGACTTTC.

In its sample, this clone was seen once. V and J are TRBV11-2 and TRBJ1-2, with TRBD1 matching 9 bases. V trimming: 0 bases; J trimming: 4 bases; junction bases outside the gene matches: 9. CDR1 is SGHAT and CDR2 is FQNNGV in the germline V gene. This CDR3 has 17 residues. The CDR3, as DNA: TGTGCCAGCAGCTTAGAGGGACAGGGTTACAGGAGCTATGGCTACACCTTC. Its protein product is CASSLEGQGYRSYGYTF.

In this sample, this clone turned up once. The chain combines TRBV11-2 with TRBJ2-1; TRBD2 matches at 12 bases. Germline V lookup: CDR1 SGHAT, CDR2 FQNNGV. V dropped 1 base and J dropped 7; count of bases not matched to a gene: 11. The CDR3 has 18 amino acids. DNA of the CDR3: TGTGCCAGCAGCTTAGGAGGTCGCGGACTAGCGGGATTGAATGAGCAGTTCTTC. Protein sequence: CASSLGGRGLAGLNEQFF.

The chain uses TRBV11-3 and TRBJ2-2; D might be TRBD2 (5 bases). Germline V gene data show CDR1 as SGHNT and CDR2 as YENEEA. This CDR3 has 16 residues. V dropped 2 bases and J dropped 6 bases, with 16 bases sitting between them. The CDR3 nucleotides are TGTGCCAGCAGCTTAATTCCTGCTAGCCTGGCCGGGGAGCTGTTTTTT. It encodes CASSLIPASLAGELFF. Complete variable domain (other parts from reference TRBV11-3 and TRBJ2-2): EAGVVQSPRYKIIEKKQPVAFWCNPISGHNTLYWYLQNLGQGPELLIRYENEEAVDDSQLPKDRFSAERLKGVDSTLKIQPAELGDSAVYLCASSLIPASLAGELFFGEGSRLTVL.

The V and J genes are TRBV24-1 and TRBJ2-7, with TRBD1 matching 10 bases. CDR1 and CDR2 from the germline V gene are KGHDR and SFDVKD. V was clipped by 4 bases and J by 7 bases; unmatched bases: 12. This CDR3 has 16 residues. The CDR3 sequence is CATSDTPGQGPGEQYF. The DNA of the CDR3 is TGTGCCACCAGTGACACACCGGGACAGGGGCCGGGGGAGCAGTACTTC.

The gene calls are TRBV7-3 and TRBJ2-2; 7 bases map to TRBD1. The V and J ends lost 1 base and 2 bases, in that order; junction bases with no gene match: 7. The CDR3 sequence is 17 residues long. The germline gives CDR1 SGHTA, CDR2 FQGTGA. The CDR3 sequence is CASSLRQGNFNTGELFF. Here the CDR3 DNA reads TGTGCCAGCAGCTTAAGACAGGGAAATTTCAACACCGGGGAGCTGTTTTTT.

This rearrangement joins TRBV10-3 to TRBJ1-2; TRBD1 aligns across 11 bases. CDR1 ENHRY and CDR2 SYGVKD come from the germline V gene. The V gene end was trimmed by 3 bases and the J gene end by 6 bases; junction bases not matched to a gene: 21. This CDR3 spans 20 amino acids. The CDR3 sequence is CAISDPGQGGDVTVSHGYTF. The CDR3 DNA reads TGTGCCATCAGTGATCCGGGACAGGGGGGAGACGTAACTGTATCGCATGGCTACACCTTC.

Only a few counts were recorded for this clone. The chain carries TRBV6-2 or TRBV6-3 and TRBJ2-5, with no clear D. The CDR3 is 17 amino acids. The V end lost 2 bases, the J end lost 2 bases, and 18 bases lay between the germline ends. The germline CDR1 and CDR2 sequences are MNHEY and SVGEGT. CDR3: CASSYARLGNGQETQYF. CDR3 nucleotides: TGTGCCAGCAGTTACGCCAGACTTGGCAACGGTCAAGAGACCCAGTACTTC.